The rows below give T cell receptor beta chains drawn from one sample of a study of technical replicates of blood from a few donors. Only in-frame clones appear in the TCRdb table, and some are missing; sequencing was by immunoSEQ multiplex PCR. Here the sample spans 85,000 or so clones, 85% to 95% being singletons. Input material: T cells isolated from PBMCs. These receptors were taken from a human donor in good health. Both conserved end residues are part of each CDR3. A D gene is named only where the DNA matches it firmly. Clone size, where shown, is once, few, many, or a class for clones that have expanded.

j_call: TRBJ2-7; d_call: .; v_call: TRBV5-4; clone_size: .; cdr3_aa: CASSPPGSTFYEQYF; cdr3_nt: TGTGCCAGCAGCCCGCCGGGGTCCACGTTTTACGAGCAGTACTTC
j_call: TRBJ2-7; d_call: TRBD1; v_call: TRBV7-6; clone_size: .; cdr3_aa: CASSNRGLSYEQYF; cdr3_nt: TGTGCCAGCAGCAACAGGGGGCTTTCCTACGAGCAGTACTTC
j_call: TRBJ1-3; d_call: .; v_call: TRBV2; clone_size: .; cdr3_aa: CATQGYGNTIYF; cdr3_nt: TGTGCCACCCAGGGATACGGAAACACCATATATTTT
j_call: TRBJ2-3; d_call: .; v_call: TRBV5-1; clone_size: .; cdr3_aa: CASRVALGATDTQYF; cdr3_nt: TGCGCCAGCAGGGTTGCGTTAGGGGCTACAGATACGCAGTATTTT
j_call: TRBJ1-4; d_call: .; v_call: TRBV18; clone_size: .; cdr3_aa: CASSVDRPNEKLFF; cdr3_nt: TGTGCCAGCTCAGTCGACAGACCTAATGAAAAACTGTTTTTT
j_call: TRBJ1-2; d_call: TRBD1; v_call: TRBV6-6; clone_size: .; cdr3_aa: CASSLRTGPYGYTF; cdr3_nt: TGTGCCAGCAGTCTGAGGACAGGACCTTATGGCTACACCTTC
j_call: TRBJ2-4; d_call: .; v_call: TRBV2; clone_size: .; cdr3_aa: CASSESLSARGIQYF; cdr3_nt: TGTGCCAGCAGTGAGAGTCTCTCGGCGAGGGGGATTCAGTACTTC
j_call: TRBJ2-7; d_call: .; v_call: TRBV11-2; clone_size: .; cdr3_aa: CASSSPGVGVAYEQYF; cdr3_nt: TGTGCCAGCAGCTCACCCGGGGTTGGTGTTGCCTACGAGCAGTACTTC
j_call: TRBJ1-1; d_call: TRBD1; v_call: TRBV4-1; clone_size: once; cdr3_aa: CASSQGITGDTEAFF; cdr3_nt: TGCGCCAGCAGCCAAGGTATTACAGGGGACACTGAAGCTTTCTTT
j_call: TRBJ1-4; d_call: TRBD1; v_call: TRBV5-1; clone_size: .; cdr3_aa: CASSFTGTGVMSEKLFF; cdr3_nt: TGCGCCAGCAGCTTCACCGGGACAGGAGTAATGAGTGAAAAACTGTTTTTT
j_call: TRBJ2-4; d_call: .; v_call: TRBV6-5; clone_size: .; cdr3_aa: CASSPEQGRDIQYF; cdr3_nt: TGTGCCAGCAGCCCAGAACAAGGGCGGGACATTCAGTACTTC
j_call: TRBJ2-7; d_call: .; v_call: TRBV6-1; clone_size: .; cdr3_aa: CASTTVGADLEQYF; cdr3_nt: TGTGCCAGCACCACCGTAGGGGCAGACCTCGAGCAGTACTTC
j_call: TRBJ2-7; d_call: TRBD1; v_call: TRBV5-4; clone_size: .; cdr3_aa: CASSPPGQTTYEQYF; cdr3_nt: TGTGCCAGCAGCCCGCCGGGACAGACCACCTACGAGCAGTACTTC
j_call: TRBJ2-5; d_call: TRBD1; v_call: TRBV5-1; clone_size: .; cdr3_aa: CASSLEQGADETQYF; cdr3_nt: TGCGCCAGCAGCTTAGAACAGGGGGCCGACGAGACCCAGTACTTC
j_call: TRBJ1-1; d_call: .; v_call: TRBV7-7; clone_size: .; cdr3_aa: CASSPDSLNTEAFF; cdr3_nt: TGTGCCAGCAGCCCCGACAGTTTGAACACTGAAGCTTTCTTT
j_call: TRBJ2-7; d_call: .; v_call: TRBV29-1; clone_size: .; cdr3_aa: CSVEDPEQRAHEQYF; cdr3_nt: TGCAGCGTTGAAGATCCGGAACAGCGGGCCCACGAGCAGTACTTC
j_call: TRBJ1-1; d_call: TRBD1; v_call: TRBV7-9; clone_size: .; cdr3_aa: CASSQRTGGGLEGSTEAFF; cdr3_nt: TGTGCCAGCAGCCAAAGGACAGGGGGCGGGTTGGAGGGGAGCACTGAAGCTTTCTTT
j_call: TRBJ2-5; d_call: .; v_call: TRBV27; clone_size: .; cdr3_aa: CASSRWGELEKTQYF; cdr3_nt: TGTGCCAGCAGCCGGTGGGGGGAGCTGGAAAAGACCCAGTACTTC
j_call: TRBJ2-1; d_call: .; v_call: TRBV6-1; clone_size: .; cdr3_aa: CASSLGTVYNEQFF; cdr3_nt: TGTGCCAGCTCCCTCGGGACTGTTTACAATGAGCAGTTCTTC
j_call: TRBJ1-1; d_call: .; v_call: TRBV12-5; clone_size: .; cdr3_aa: CASGTGVATEAFF; cdr3_nt: TGTGCTAGTGGTACGGGGGTGGCGACTGAAGCTTTCTTT
j_call: TRBJ1-1; d_call: .; v_call: TRBV5-1; clone_size: .; cdr3_aa: CASSLGVTGDYTEAFF; cdr3_nt: TGCGCCAGCAGCTTGGGGGTCACAGGCGATTACACTGAAGCTTTCTTT
j_call: TRBJ2-1; d_call: .; v_call: TRBV5-1; clone_size: .; cdr3_aa: CASSRSSYNEQFF; cdr3_nt: TGCGCCAGCAGCCGGAGCTCCTACAATGAGCAGTTCTTC
j_call: TRBJ1-4; d_call: TRBD1; v_call: TRBV19; clone_size: .; cdr3_aa: CASSLDRATNEKLFF; cdr3_nt: TGTGCCAGTAGTCTAGACAGGGCTACTAATGAAAAACTGTTTTTT
j_call: TRBJ2-7; d_call: .; v_call: TRBV18; clone_size: .; cdr3_aa: CASSPSSGYYEQYF; cdr3_nt: TGTGCCAGCTCACCGAGTAGCGGTTACTACGAGCAGTACTTC
j_call: TRBJ2-1; d_call: .; v_call: TRBV7-9; clone_size: .; cdr3_aa: CASSLMGVGHYNEQFF; cdr3_nt: TGTGCCAGCAGCCTAATGGGGGTGGGACACTACAATGAGCAGTTCTTC
j_call: TRBJ2-7; d_call: TRBD1; v_call: TRBV11-2; clone_size: .; cdr3_aa: CASSFIQGASGEQYF; cdr3_nt: TGTGCCAGCAGCTTCATACAGGGGGCCTCGGGTGAGCAGTACTTC
j_call: TRBJ2-7; d_call: TRBD2; v_call: TRBV9; clone_size: .; cdr3_aa: CASSEAGSSYEQYF; cdr3_nt: TGTGCCAGCAGCGAAGCGGGGAGCTCCTACGAGCAGTACTTC
j_call: TRBJ1-2; d_call: TRBD1; v_call: TRBV10-3; clone_size: .; cdr3_aa: CAITLGDREHYGYTF; cdr3_nt: TGTGCCATCACCTTGGGGGACAGGGAGCACTATGGCTACACCTTC
j_call: TRBJ1-2; d_call: .; v_call: TRBV7-6; clone_size: .; cdr3_aa: CASTSILGGGRSGYTF; cdr3_nt: TGTGCCAGCACATCGATCCTTGGGGGGGGCAGGAGTGGCTACACCTTC
j_call: TRBJ2-7; d_call: .; v_call: TRBV7-2; clone_size: .; cdr3_aa: CASSFGTYEQYF; cdr3_nt: TGTGCCAGCAGCTTTGGCACCTACGAGCAGTACTTC
j_call: TRBJ1-5; d_call: .; v_call: TRBV30; clone_size: .; cdr3_aa: CAWSVTGLSNQPQHF; cdr3_nt: TGTGCCTGGAGTGTAACAGGCCTTAGCAATCAGCCCCAGCATTTT
j_call: TRBJ1-1; d_call: TRBD1; v_call: TRBV6-5; clone_size: once; cdr3_aa: CASTLGDRGNTEAFF; cdr3_nt: TGTGCCAGCACCTTAGGGGACAGGGGGAACACTGAAGCTTTCTTT
j_call: TRBJ2-6; d_call: .; v_call: TRBV10-3; clone_size: .; cdr3_aa: CATTGSDLASGANVLTF; cdr3_nt: TGTGCCACCACAGGGTCAGATCTCGCCTCTGGGGCCAACGTCCTGACTTTC
j_call: TRBJ2-5; d_call: .; v_call: TRBV19; clone_size: .; cdr3_aa: CASSMEGGIQGPPKTQYF; cdr3_nt: TGTGCCAGTAGTATGGAGGGGGGTATACAGGGGCCCCCAAAGACCCAGTACTTC
j_call: TRBJ2-7; d_call: .; v_call: TRBV18; clone_size: .; cdr3_aa: CASSSGSQRGYEQYF; cdr3_nt: TGTGCCAGCTCATCCGGGAGCCAGCGCGGCTACGAGCAGTACTTC
j_call: TRBJ2-3; d_call: TRBD2; v_call: TRBV10-3; clone_size: .; cdr3_aa: CAISPSSGIVGDTQYF; cdr3_nt: TGTGCCATCAGTCCTTCTAGCGGGATCGTAGGAGATACGCAGTATTTT
j_call: TRBJ2-7; d_call: .; v_call: TRBV7-8; clone_size: .; cdr3_aa: CASSLVGRGRGIYEQYF; cdr3_nt: TGTGCCAGCAGCTTAGTCGGGAGGGGCAGGGGGATCTACGAGCAGTACTTC
j_call: TRBJ2-7; d_call: .; v_call: TRBV2; clone_size: .; cdr3_aa: CASSDRDYEQYF; cdr3_nt: TGTGCCAGCAGTGACAGGGACTACGAGCAGTACTTC
j_call: TRBJ2-1; d_call: TRBD2; v_call: TRBV5-8; clone_size: .; cdr3_aa: CASSTWTSGRDGEQFF; cdr3_nt: TGTGCCAGCAGCACCTGGACTAGCGGGAGAGATGGTGAGCAGTTCTTC
j_call: TRBJ1-5; d_call: .; v_call: TRBV6-5; clone_size: .; cdr3_aa: CASTQSGDQPQHF; cdr3_nt: TGTGCCAGCACTCAATCGGGAGATCAGCCCCAGCATTTT
j_call: TRBJ2-6; d_call: .; v_call: TRBV29-1; clone_size: .; cdr3_aa: CSVEMAWAGANVLTF; cdr3_nt: TGCAGCGTTGAAATGGCATGGGCGGGGGCCAACGTCCTGACTTTC
j_call: TRBJ2-3; d_call: .; v_call: TRBV7-3; clone_size: .; cdr3_aa: CASSLQQGSTDTQYF; cdr3_nt: TGTGCCAGCAGCTTACAACAGGGAAGCACAGATACGCAGTATTTT
j_call: TRBJ2-7; d_call: .; v_call: TRBV28; clone_size: .; cdr3_aa: CASSLIGGAYEQYF; cdr3_nt: TGTGCCAGCAGTTTGATAGGGGGGGCCTACGAGCAGTACTTC
j_call: TRBJ1-2; d_call: .; v_call: TRBV25-1; clone_size: .; cdr3_aa: CASSEYTGNGYTF; cdr3_nt: TGTGCCAGCAGTGAATATACAGGCAATGGCTACACCTTC
j_call: TRBJ2-1; d_call: .; v_call: TRBV4-1; clone_size: .; cdr3_aa: CASSQSSIAYNEQFF; cdr3_nt: TGCGCCAGCAGCCAATCTAGCATCGCCTACAATGAGCAGTTCTTC
j_call: TRBJ2-5; d_call: .; v_call: TRBV27; clone_size: .; cdr3_aa: CASSLVRDQETQYF; cdr3_nt: TGTGCCAGCAGTTTGGTGAGGGATCAAGAGACCCAGTACTTC